Presented here are 28 T cell receptor beta chains from one specimen sequenced in a study of T-cell reconstitution after alpha-beta-depleted transplantation in children. The TCRbeta library incorporated unique molecular identifiers. TCRdb passed the PCR reads through MiXCR, listing each CDR3 protein once. Among 250,000 to 300,000 distinct CDR3 sequences listed, approximately 10% were seen once. This specimen consisted of peripheral blood, obtained 180 days after TCRalphabeta/CD19-depleted stem cell transplant. The receptors shown here come from a male patient under 10 years old who had a stem cell transplant for chronic granulomatous disease, so the T cells may come from the graft donor.

There are many counts of this clonotype. The chain combines TRBV12-3 or TRBV12-4 with TRBJ2-3; D might be TRBD1 (5 bases). V gave up 5 bases and J gave up 2 bases, with 17 bases separating them. The CDR3 spans 16 residues. The CDR3: CASSPRVIWPTDTQYF. The CDR3 DNA is TGTGCCAGCAGTCCCAGGGTCATTTGGCCCACAGATACGCAGTATTTT.

There are many counts of this clonotype. The J gene is TRBJ1-2, the V gene TRBV5-1; the D gene is possibly TRBD1 (5 bases). The CDR3 covers 15 residues. Trimming removed 4 bases from V and 4 bases from J, with 17 bases in between. Germline CDR1 and CDR2: SGHRS and YFSETQ. The CDR3 sequence is CASSPGRGLGYGYTF. The CDR3 DNA reads TGCGCCAGCAGCCCCGGTAGGGGATTGGGCTATGGCTACACCTTC.

There are many counts of this clonotype. The chain has TRBV27 and TRBJ2-1, with 8 nucleotides matching TRBD1. CDR1 and CDR2 (germline): MNHEY, SMNVEV (reference sequence). The CDR3 has 15 residues. Unmatched junction bases numbered 4, after V lost 3 bases and J lost 3 bases. The CDR3 protein is CASSFDRGGYNEQFF. CDR3 in DNA: TGTGCCAGCAGTTTCGACAGGGGAGGCTACAATGAGCAGTTCTTC.

The V call is TRBV18, the J call TRBJ2-2, with 7 positions matching TRBD2. CDR1 is KGHSH and CDR2 is LQKENI in the germline V gene. The CDR3 is made up of 11 amino acids. After removal of 9 bases from V and 9 bases from J, the junction contained 4 bases not matched to a gene. The CDR3 bases are TGTGCCAGACGACTAGCCCGGGAGCTGTTTTTT. Amino acid sequence: CARRLARELFF. The full variable domain, with the rest looked up from reference TRBV18 and TRBJ2-2, is NAGVMQNPRHLVRRRGQEARLRCSPMKGHSHVYWYRQLPEEGLKFMVYLQKENIIDESGMPKERFSAEFPKEGPSILRIQQVVRGDSAAYFCARRLARELFFGEGSRLTVL.

This clonotype was counted at least ten times. The chain combines TRBV10-1 with TRBJ2-2; TRBD1 aligns across 8 bases. This CDR3 contains 14 residues. Germline lookup yields CDR1 WNHNN and CDR2 SYGVQD (reference sequence). The trim removed 4 bases at V and 4 bases at J, leaving 2 bases unmatched. As DNA, the CDR3 is TGCGCCAGCAGTGGGGGACAGGTCACCGGGGAGCTGTTTTTT. This encodes CASSGGQVTGELFF.

This clonotype was detected many times. V gene TRBV7-2 combines with J gene TRBJ2-5; D remains unclear. Germline CDR1 is SGHTA and CDR2 is FQGNSA. There are 17 residues in the CDR3. Trimming pared 3 bases from V and 0 bases from J, leaving 17 bases between. The CDR3 DNA sequence: TGTGCCAGCAGCTTTTTTGGGCGGCAACAACACCAAGAGACCCAGTACTTC. Translating gives CASSFFGRQQHQETQYF.

To note about this clonotype: This likely stems from a read error, as it lies one base from a far larger clone. CDR3 DNA: TGCGCCAGCAGCGAGGGGTACAAGCAGTACTTC. Translating gives CASSEGYKQYF. J is TRBJ2-7 and V is TRBV5-1; TRBD1 or TRBD2 may be the D gene (5 bases each). CDR3 length: 11 amino acids. Germline CDR1 is SGHRS and CDR2 is YFSETQ. Between the trimmed V and J ends, which lost 4 bases and 8 bases, there was a span of 10 bases.

A word on this clonotype: A much larger clone differs by one base, so this may be a read error. The CDR3 sequence is CASSLGPRYQETQYF. CDR3 bases: TGTGCCAGCAGCTTGGGGCCCCGGTACCAAGAGACCCAGTACTTC. This sequence joins TRBV5-5 and TRBJ2-5; D remains ambiguous. The germline CDR1 and CDR2 sequences are SGHKS and YYEKEE (reference sequence). The V end lost 0 bases, the J end lost 0 bases, and 9 bases lay between the germline ends. The CDR3 sequence is 15 residues long.

This clonotype was seen many times. The V call is TRBV10-3, the J call TRBJ2-3, with 9 nucleotides matching TRBD2. The CDR3 has 14 amino acids. Looked up from germline, CDR1 is ENHRY and CDR2 is SYGVKD. The V segment lost 4 bases and the J segment 4 bases; nucleotides outside the gene matches: 3. The CDR3 sequence: CAISVAGAPDTQYF. DNA for the CDR3: TGTGCCATCAGTGTAGCGGGAGCTCCAGATACGCAGTATTTT.

This clonotype was observed at least ten times. The chain couples TRBV23-1 to TRBJ2-3, with a possible D match to TRBD2 (6 bases). TRBV23-1 is known as an ORF, though its function is uncertain. With 3 bases removed from V and 2 bases from J, the gap between germline ends came to 12 bases. There are 15 residues in the CDR3. CDR3 sequence (DNA): TGCGCCAGCAGTCAGGGGGGAACTTACACAGATACGCAGTATTTT. Translation: CASSQGGTYTDTQYF.

With regard to this clonotype: The junction departs from germline at one end; a sequencing error may be responsible. The chain joins TRBV20-1 to TRBJ2-6; the D gene is possibly TRBD1 (6 bases). The CDR3 is 16 amino acids. The germline CDR1 and CDR2 sequences are DFQATT and SNEGSKA (reference sequence). CDR3 amino acids: CCAAAGASSGANVLTF. The CDR3 DNA reads TGCTGTGCCGCGGCAGGGGCCAGCTCTGGGGCCAACGTCCTGACTTTC.

This clonotype was detected a few times. The chain joins TRBV28 to TRBJ1-2; D unclear. CDR1 and CDR2 (germline): MDHEN, SYDVKM. Trimming cost V 6 bases and J 4 bases, with 9 bases left between them. This CDR3 has 12 amino acids. CDR3 nucleotide sequence: TGTGCCAGCAGCCCGATGGTCTATGGCTACACCTTC. The encoded protein is CASSPMVYGYTF.

The V and J genes are TRBV20-1 and TRBJ2-7, with D possibly matching TRBD2 (6 bases). The CDR3 consists of 13 residues. Germline V gene sequence: CDR1 DFQATT, CDR2 SNEGSKA (reference sequence). V was clipped by 3 bases and J by 4 bases, with 13 bases between them. The CDR3 loop reads CSARGGVVYEQYF. CDR3 nucleotide sequence: TGCAGTGCTAGGGGCGGGGTAGTTTACGAGCAGTACTTC.

This clonotype was seen repeatedly, ten times or more. The chain employs TRBV5-1 and TRBJ2-1, with TRBD2 identical over 11 bases. The length of the CDR3 is 17 residues. Germline CDR1 and CDR2: SGHRS and YFSETQ. The V gene end was trimmed by 0 bases and the J gene end by 5 bases; junction bases not matched to a gene: 7. The chain's CDR3 is CASSLDRLAGLDNEQFF. The CDR3 region has the DNA TGCGCCAGCAGCTTGGATCGACTAGCGGGGTTGGACAATGAGCAGTTCTTC.

The table lists this clonotype with many counts. The gene calls are TRBV12-3 or TRBV12-4 and TRBJ2-7; 11 bases are shared with TRBD1. V lost 4 bases and J lost 0; bases outside the gene matches: 5. This CDR3 is 16 amino acids long. The CDR3 protein is CASSYAGTGGSYEQYF. The CDR3 DNA reads TGTGCCAGCAGTTATGCCGGGACAGGGGGCTCCTACGAGCAGTACTTC.

This clonotype was detected ten times or more. The CDR3 loop reads CAWSGTSVYEQYF. The CDR3 region has the DNA TGTGCCTGGAGTGGGACTAGCGTCTACGAGCAGTACTTC. This chain uses TRBV30 with TRBJ2-7; 9 bases agree with TRBD2. This CDR3 is 13 amino acids long. Germline V gene sequence: CDR1 GTSNPN, CDR2 SVGIG (reference sequence). The V segment lost 1 base and the J segment 3 bases; nucleotides outside the gene matches: 1.

The rearrangement uses TRBV5-4 and TRBJ2-5, with 7 bases that match TRBD2. The ends lost 0 bases at V and 5 bases at J; junction bases unmatched: 4. This CDR3 is 14 amino acids long. Germline lookup yields CDR1 SGHNT and CDR2 YYREEE (reference sequence). The DNA of the CDR3 is TGTGCCAGCAGCTTGGACGGACTAGTTGAGACCCAGTACTTC. It encodes CASSLDGLVETQYF.

There are many counts of this clonotype. The chain uses TRBV6-5 and TRBJ2-1, with unresolved D. The CDR3 is 13 amino acids. The V gene lost 3 bases and the J gene lost 6 bases, with 9 bases spanning the gap. The V gene's germline CDR1 is MNHEY and CDR2 SVGAGI. For the CDR3, the DNA is TGTGCCAGCAGTTATAGGGCGTTCAATGAGCAGTTCTTC. Translated, it gives CASSYRAFNEQFF.

This clonotype was seen repeatedly, ten times or more. This chain connects TRBV5-1 to TRBJ2-1; the D gene could be TRBD1 or TRBD2 (5 bases each). The CDR3 runs to 13 residues. Germline values: CDR1 SGHRS, CDR2 YFSETQ. The V and J ends lost 4 bases and 9 bases respectively, with 14 bases between them. CDR3 bases: TGCGCCAGCAGCCCCTGGGGGTCTTCTGAGCAGTTCTTC. It codes for CASSPWGSSEQFF. The variable domain in full, with the rest retrieved from reference TRBV5-1 and TRBJ2-1, is KAGVTQTPRYLIKTRGQQVTLSCSPISGHRSVSWYQQTPGQGLQFLFEYFSETQRNKGNFPGRFSGRQFSNSRSEMNVSTLELGDSALYLCASSPWGSSEQFFGPGTRLTVL.

This clonotype was observed many times. This sequence joins TRBV4-3 and TRBJ1-1; possible D gene TRBD1, 5 bases. Between the trimmed V and J ends, which lost 3 bases and 8 bases, there was a span of 10 bases. Germline CDR1 and CDR2: LGHNA and YSLEER. This CDR3 region has 12 residues. CDR3 bases: TGCGCCAGCAGCCAGGACGGGGGGGAAGCTTTCTTT. This gives the protein CASSQDGGEAFF.

There are many counts of this clonotype. The gene calls are TRBV12-3 or TRBV12-4 and TRBJ1-5; no clear D. V gave up 3 bases and J gave up 6 bases, with 9 bases separating them. The length of the CDR3 is 13 residues. The CDR3 here is CASSFWVSQPQHF. Here the CDR3 DNA reads TGTGCCAGCAGTTTTTGGGTCAGTCAGCCCCAGCATTTT.

The rearrangement links TRBV5-4 to TRBJ2-3; 9 bases fit TRBD2. V was clipped by 0 bases and J by 4 bases; unmatched bases: 3. The germline CDR1 and CDR2 sequences are SGHNT and YYREEE (reference sequence). The CDR3 runs to 15 residues. CDR3 in amino acids: CASSLDSGRSDTQYF. Written as DNA, the CDR3 is TGTGCCAGCAGCTTGGACAGCGGGAGGTCAGATACGCAGTATTTT. Combining the CDR3 with reference TRBV5-4 and TRBJ2-3 gives the whole variable domain ETGVTQSPTHLIKTRGQQVTLRCSSQSGHNTVSWYQQALGQGPQFIFQYYREEENGRGNFPPRFSGLQFPNYSSELNVNALELDDSALYLCASSLDSGRSDTQYFGPGTRLTVL.

This clonotype was seen ten or more times. V is TRBV20-1 and J is TRBJ1-5; a possible D gene is TRBD1 (5 bases). In germline, CDR1 is DFQATT, CDR2 SNEGSKA (reference sequence). V was trimmed by 5 bases and J by 2 bases, leaving 10 bases between them. The CDR3 consists of 13 residues. The CDR3 reads CSAWGRGNQPQHF. For the CDR3, the DNA is TGCAGTGCTTGGGGCAGGGGCAATCAGCCCCAGCATTTT.

At least ten counts were recorded for this clonotype. The rearrangement joins TRBV7-2 to TRBJ2-4, with D maybe TRBD1 (5 bases). Germline V gives CDR1 SGHTA, CDR2 FQGNSA. Trimming took 6 bases from V and 1 from J, leaving 10 bases between them. This CDR3 is 14 amino acids long. CDR3 DNA sequence: TGTGCCAGCAGTCTCTGGGGCGCCAAAAACATTCAGTACTTC. Translated, it gives CASSLWGAKNIQYF.

This clonotype was counted at least ten times. The chain carries TRBV29-1 and TRBJ2-5; D is undetermined. CDR1 is SQVTM and CDR2 is ANQGSEA in the germline V gene. CDR3 length: 10 residues. V was cut by 6 bases and J by 7 bases, with 9 bases left in between. The CDR3: CSVASATQYF. The CDR3 DNA follows: TGCAGCGTCGCCTCGGCGACCCAGTACTTC.

This clonotype was detected ten times or more. The V gene is TRBV30, the J gene TRBJ1-2; 12 bases line up with TRBD1. CDR3 size: 16 residues. From germline, CDR1 is GTSNPN and CDR2 SVGIG (reference sequence). The V and J ends lost 3 bases and 7 bases, in that order; junction bases with no gene match: 12. DNA for the CDR3: TGTGCCTGGAGGAGCATTTCGGGACAGGGGGCTGCTGGCTACACCTTC. Protein: CAWRSISGQGAAGYTF.

This clonotype was detected many times. The V and J genes are TRBV6-1 and TRBJ2-7; D is unclear. CDR3 length equals 14 residues. V was trimmed by 5 bases and J by 3 bases, leaving 14 bases between them. The germline CDR1 and CDR2 sequences are MNHNS and SASEGT. The CDR3 coding sequence is TGTGCCAGCAGTCCTCAGGTGGGAATCTACGAGCAGTACTTC. It encodes CASSPQVGIYEQYF.

This rearrangement joins TRBV18 to TRBJ2-1, with TRBD2 as a possible D gene (5 bases). The V end lost 3 bases, the J end lost 7 bases, and 25 bases lay between the germline ends. The CDR3 is 18 residues long. Germline CDR1 reads KGHSH; CDR2 reads LQKENI. The CDR3 loop reads CASSPSTIVFGKSNEQFF. The CDR3 nucleotides read TGTGCCAGCTCACCTTCAACAATAGTTTTCGGGAAATCGAATGAGCAGTTCTTC.